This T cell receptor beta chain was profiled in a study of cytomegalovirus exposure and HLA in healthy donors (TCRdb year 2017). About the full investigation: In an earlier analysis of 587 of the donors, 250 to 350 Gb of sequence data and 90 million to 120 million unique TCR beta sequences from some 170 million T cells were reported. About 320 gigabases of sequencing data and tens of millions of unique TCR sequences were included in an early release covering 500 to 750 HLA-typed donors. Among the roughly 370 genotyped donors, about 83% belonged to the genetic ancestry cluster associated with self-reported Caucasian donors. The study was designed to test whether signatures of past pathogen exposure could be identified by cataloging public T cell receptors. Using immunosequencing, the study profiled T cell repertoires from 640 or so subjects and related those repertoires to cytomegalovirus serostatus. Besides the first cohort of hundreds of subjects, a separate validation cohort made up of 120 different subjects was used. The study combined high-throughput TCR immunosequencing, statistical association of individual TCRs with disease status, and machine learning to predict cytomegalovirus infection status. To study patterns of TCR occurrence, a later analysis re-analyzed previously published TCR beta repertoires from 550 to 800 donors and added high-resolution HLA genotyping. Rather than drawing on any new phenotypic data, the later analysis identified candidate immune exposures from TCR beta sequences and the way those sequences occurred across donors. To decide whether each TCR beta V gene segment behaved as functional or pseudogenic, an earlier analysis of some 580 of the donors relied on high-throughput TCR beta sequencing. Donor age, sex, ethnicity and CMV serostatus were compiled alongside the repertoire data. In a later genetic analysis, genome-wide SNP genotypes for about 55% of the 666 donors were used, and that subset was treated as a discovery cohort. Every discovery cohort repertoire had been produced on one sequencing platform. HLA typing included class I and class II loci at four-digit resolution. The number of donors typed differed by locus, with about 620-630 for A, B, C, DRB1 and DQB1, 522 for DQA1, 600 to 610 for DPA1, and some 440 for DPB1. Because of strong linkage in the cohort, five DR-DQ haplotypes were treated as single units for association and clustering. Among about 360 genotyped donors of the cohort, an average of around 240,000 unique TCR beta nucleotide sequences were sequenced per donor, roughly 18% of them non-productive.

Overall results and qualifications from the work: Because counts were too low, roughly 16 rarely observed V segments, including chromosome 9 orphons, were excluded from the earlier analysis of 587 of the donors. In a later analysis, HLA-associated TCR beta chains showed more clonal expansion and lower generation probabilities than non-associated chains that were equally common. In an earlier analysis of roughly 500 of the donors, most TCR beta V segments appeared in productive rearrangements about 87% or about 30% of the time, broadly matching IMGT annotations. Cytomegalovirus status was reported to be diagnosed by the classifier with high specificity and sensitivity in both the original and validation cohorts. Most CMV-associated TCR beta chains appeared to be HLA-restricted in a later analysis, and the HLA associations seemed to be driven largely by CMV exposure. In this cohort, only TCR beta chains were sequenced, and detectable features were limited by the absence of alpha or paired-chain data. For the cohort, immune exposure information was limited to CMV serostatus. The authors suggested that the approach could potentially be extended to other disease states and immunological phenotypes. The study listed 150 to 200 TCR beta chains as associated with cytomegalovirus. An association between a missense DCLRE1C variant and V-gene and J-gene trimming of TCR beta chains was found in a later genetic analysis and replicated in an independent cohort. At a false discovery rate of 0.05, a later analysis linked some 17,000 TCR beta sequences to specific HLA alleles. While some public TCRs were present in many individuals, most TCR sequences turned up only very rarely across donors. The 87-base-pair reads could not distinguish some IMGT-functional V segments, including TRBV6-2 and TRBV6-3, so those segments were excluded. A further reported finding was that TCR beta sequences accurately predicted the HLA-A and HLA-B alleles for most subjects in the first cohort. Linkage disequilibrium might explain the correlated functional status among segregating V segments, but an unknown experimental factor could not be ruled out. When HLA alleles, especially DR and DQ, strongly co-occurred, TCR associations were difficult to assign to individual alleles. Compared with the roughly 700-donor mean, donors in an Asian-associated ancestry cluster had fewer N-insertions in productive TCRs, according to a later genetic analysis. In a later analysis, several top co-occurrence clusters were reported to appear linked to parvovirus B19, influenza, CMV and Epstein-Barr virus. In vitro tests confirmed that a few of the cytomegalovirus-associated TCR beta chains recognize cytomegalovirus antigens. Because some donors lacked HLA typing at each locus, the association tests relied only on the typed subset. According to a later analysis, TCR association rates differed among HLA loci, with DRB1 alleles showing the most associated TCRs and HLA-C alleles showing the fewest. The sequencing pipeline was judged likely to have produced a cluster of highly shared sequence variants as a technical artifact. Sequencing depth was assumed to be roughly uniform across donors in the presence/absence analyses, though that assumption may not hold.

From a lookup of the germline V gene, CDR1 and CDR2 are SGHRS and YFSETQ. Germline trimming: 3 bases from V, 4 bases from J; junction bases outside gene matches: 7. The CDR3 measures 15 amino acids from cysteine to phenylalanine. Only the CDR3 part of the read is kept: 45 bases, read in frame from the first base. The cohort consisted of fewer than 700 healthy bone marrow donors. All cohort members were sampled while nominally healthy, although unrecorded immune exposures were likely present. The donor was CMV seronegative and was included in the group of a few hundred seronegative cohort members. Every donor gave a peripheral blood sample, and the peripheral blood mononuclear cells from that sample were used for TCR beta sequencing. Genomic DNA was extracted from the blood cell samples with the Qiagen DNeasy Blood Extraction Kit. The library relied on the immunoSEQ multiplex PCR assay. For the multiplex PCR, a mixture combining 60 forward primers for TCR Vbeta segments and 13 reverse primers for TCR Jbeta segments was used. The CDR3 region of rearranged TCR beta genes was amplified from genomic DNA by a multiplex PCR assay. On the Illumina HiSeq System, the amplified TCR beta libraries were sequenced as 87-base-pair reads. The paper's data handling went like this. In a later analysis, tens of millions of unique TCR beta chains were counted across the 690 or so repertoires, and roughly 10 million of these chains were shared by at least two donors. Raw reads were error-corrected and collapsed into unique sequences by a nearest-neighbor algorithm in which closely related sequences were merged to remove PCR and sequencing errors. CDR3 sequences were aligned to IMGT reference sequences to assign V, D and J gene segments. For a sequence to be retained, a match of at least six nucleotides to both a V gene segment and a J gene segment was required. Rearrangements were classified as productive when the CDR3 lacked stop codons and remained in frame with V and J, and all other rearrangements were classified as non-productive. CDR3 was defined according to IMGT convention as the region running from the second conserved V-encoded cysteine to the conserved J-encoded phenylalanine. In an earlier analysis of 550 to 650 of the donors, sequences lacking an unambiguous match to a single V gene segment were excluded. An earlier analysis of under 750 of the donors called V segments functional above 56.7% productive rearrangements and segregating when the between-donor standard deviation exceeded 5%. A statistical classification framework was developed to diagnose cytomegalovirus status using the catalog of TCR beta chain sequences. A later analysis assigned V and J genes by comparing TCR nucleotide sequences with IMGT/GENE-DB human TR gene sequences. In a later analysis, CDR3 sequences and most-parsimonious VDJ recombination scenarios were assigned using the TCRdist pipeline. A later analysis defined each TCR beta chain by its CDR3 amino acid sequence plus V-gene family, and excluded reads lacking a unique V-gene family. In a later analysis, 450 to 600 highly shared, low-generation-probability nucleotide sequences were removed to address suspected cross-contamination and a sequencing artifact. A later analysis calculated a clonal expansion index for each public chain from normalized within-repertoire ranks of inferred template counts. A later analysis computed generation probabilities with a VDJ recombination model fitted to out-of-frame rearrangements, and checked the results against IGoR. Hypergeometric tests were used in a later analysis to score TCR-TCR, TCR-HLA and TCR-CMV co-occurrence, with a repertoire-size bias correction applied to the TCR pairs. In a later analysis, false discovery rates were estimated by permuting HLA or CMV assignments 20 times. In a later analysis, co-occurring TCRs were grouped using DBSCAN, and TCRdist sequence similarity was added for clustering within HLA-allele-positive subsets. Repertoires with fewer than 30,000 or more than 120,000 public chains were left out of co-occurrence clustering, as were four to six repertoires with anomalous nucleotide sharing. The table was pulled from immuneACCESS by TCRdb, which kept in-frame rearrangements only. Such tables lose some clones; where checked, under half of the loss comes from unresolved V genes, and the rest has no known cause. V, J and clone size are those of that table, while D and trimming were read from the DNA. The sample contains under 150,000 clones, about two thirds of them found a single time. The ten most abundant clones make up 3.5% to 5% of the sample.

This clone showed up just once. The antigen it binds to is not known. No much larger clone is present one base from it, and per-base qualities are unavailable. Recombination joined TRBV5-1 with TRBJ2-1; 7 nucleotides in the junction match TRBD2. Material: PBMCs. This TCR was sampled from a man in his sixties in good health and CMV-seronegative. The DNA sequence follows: TGCGCCAGCAGCTCGGGTCCTAGCGGTTACAATGAGCAGTTCTTC. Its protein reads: CASSSGPSGYNEQFF.